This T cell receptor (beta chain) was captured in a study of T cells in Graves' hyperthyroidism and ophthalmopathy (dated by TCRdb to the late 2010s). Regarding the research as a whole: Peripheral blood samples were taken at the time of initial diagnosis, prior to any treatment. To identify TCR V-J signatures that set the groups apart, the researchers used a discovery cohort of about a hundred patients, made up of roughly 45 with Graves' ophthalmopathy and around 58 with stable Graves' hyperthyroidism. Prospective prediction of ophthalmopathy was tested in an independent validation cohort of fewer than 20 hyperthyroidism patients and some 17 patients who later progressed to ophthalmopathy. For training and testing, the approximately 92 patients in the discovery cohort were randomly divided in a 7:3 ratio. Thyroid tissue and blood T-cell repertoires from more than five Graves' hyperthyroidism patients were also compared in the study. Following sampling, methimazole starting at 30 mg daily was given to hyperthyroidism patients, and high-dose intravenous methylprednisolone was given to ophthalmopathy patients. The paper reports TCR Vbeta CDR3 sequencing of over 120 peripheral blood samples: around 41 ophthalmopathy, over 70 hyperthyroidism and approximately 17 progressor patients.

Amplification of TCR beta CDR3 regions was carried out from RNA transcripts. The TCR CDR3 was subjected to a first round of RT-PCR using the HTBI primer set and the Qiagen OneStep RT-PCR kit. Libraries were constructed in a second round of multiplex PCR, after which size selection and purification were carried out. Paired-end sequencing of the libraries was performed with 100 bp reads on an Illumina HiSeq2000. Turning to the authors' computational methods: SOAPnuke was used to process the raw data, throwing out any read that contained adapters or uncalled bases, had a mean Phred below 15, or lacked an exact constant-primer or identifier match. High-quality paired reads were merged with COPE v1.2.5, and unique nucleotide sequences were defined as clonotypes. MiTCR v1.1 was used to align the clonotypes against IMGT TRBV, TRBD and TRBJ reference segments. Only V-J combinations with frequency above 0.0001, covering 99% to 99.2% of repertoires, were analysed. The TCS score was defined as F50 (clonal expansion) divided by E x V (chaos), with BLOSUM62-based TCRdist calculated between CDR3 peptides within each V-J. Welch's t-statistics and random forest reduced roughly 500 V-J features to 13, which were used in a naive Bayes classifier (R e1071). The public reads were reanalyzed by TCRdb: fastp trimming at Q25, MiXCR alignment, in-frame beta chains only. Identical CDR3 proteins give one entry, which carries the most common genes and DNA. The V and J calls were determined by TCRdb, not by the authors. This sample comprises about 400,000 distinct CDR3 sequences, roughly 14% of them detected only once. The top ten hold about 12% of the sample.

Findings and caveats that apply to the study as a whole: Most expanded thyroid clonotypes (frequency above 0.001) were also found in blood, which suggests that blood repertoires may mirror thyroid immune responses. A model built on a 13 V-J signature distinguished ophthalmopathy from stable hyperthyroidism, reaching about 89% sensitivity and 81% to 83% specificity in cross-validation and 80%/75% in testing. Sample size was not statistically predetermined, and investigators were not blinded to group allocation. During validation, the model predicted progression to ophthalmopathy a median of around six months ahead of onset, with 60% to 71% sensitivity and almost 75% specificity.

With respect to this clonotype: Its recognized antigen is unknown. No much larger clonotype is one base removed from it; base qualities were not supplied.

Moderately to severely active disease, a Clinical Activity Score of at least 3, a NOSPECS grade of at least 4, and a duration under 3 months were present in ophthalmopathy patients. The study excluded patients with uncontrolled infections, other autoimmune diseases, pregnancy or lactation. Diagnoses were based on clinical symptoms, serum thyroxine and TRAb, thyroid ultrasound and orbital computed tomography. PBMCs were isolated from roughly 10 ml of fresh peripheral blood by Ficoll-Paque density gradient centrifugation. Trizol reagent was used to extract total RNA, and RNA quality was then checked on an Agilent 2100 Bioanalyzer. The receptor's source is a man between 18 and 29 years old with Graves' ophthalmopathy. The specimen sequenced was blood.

The CDR3 has the sequence CASSSGTGDEQYF. Read as DNA, the sequence is TGTGCCAGCAGCTCTGGGACAGGGGACGAGCAGTACTTC. The V gene is TRBV7-9 and the J gene is TRBJ2-7; TRBD1 lines up with 10 middle nucleotides. In the germline V gene (reference sequence), CDR1 corresponds to SEHNR and CDR2 to FQNEAQ. The CDR3 runs 13 residues from the cysteine to the phenylalanine. The sequence is cut down to CDR3 DNA, 39 bases in frame from base 1. V is pruned by 4 bases and J by 5 bases, leaving 2 bases of the junction without a gene match. With the rest looked up from the reference TRBV7-9 and TRBJ2-7 genes rather than sequenced, the full variable domain is DTGVSQNPRHKITKRGQNVTFRCDPISEHNRLYWYRQTLGQGPEFLTYFQNEAQLEKSRLLSDRFSAERPKGSFSTLEIQRTEQGDSAMYLCASSSGTGDEQYFGPGTRLTVT.